A selection of T cell receptor beta chains follows, all from one sample in a study of type 1 regulatory T cells. TCRdb analysed the reads with MiXCR anew, one entry per CDR3 protein. The table has 60,000 to 70,000 distinct CDR3 sequences, 55% to 80% seen once. No antigen has been assigned to these receptors. Sequenced sample: cultured T cells, either the whole culture or a sorted T cell fraction (not recorded which). These receptor sequences come from a human donor in good health. Both conserved end residues are trimmed from each CDR3. The size entry is marked missing in some rows and otherwise reads once, few, many or a size class.

TRBJ2-7,.,TRBV29-1,SVVGVYEQY
TRBJ2-2,.,TRBV20-1,SAESGSSVGELF
TRBJ2-1,.,TRBV14,ASSQSGRWNEQF
TRBJ2-7,.,TRBV20-1,SASGTGQYEQY
TRBJ2-2,.,TRBV7-2,ASSSLTRSTGELF
TRBJ2-5,few,TRBV7-9,ASSWDRASGETQY
TRBJ2-5,.,TRBV10-3,AISERGGQETQY
TRBJ2-3,.,TRBV5-1,ASRALNTQY
TRBJ1-1,.,TRBV4-2,ASSQVGGNTEAF
TRBJ2-2,.,TRBV20-1,SALNTGELF
TRBJ2-2,.,TRBV6-2/TRBV6-3,ASSYQGSATGELF
TRBJ1-5,few,TRBV3-1,ASSLSGSNQPQH
TRBJ2-7,.,TRBV7-9,ASSLAGTAYEQY
TRBJ2-5,.,TRBV20-1,SDRLAGHSGETQY
TRBJ2-5,few,TRBV5-1,ASSGQAGETQY
TRBJ1-4,.,TRBV30,AWSGVGEKLF
TRBJ2-1,.,TRBV4-2,ASTSTGEGKRNEQF
TRBJ2-3,.,TRBV20-1,SALVGRAPDTQY
TRBJ2-1,few,TRBV9,ASSTQGLYNEQF
TRBJ2-2,.,TRBV7-6,ASSLVGGANTGELF
TRBJ2-7,.,TRBV4-2,ASSQAAGSKDEQY
TRBJ2-2,.,TRBV6-5,ATLDRTNTGELF
TRBJ1-3,once,TRBV12-3/TRBV12-4,ASSGSSGNTIY
TRBJ2-3,.,TRBV7-3,ASSFAGADTQY
TRBJ2-1,.,TRBV20-1,GARPTLAGENEQF
TRBJ2-1,.,TRBV9,ASSVAWGLAGEQF
TRBJ2-7,.,TRBV19,ASSIGGYEQY
TRBJ2-1,.,TRBV7-2,ASTLMSGLPYNEQF